The rows below give T cell receptor beta chains drawn from one sample of a study of T cells in narcolepsy. Here immunoSEQ multiplex PCR was the method, and the copy in TCRdb shows in-frame clones only, minus some. This table has tens of thousands of clones, about 79% appearing once. The sample taken for sequencing was CD45RA- memory CD4+ T cells from PBMCs. The receptors were gathered from a human donor with narcolepsy. The conserved cysteine and the conserved F or W are not part of the CDR3 here. The order of the fields is V gene, J gene, CDR3 protein.

V gene: TRBV5-4
J gene: TRBJ2-1
CDR3 protein: ASSHRQASSYNEQF

V gene: TRBV5-1
J gene: TRBJ2-1
CDR3 protein: ASSLVGSGRIHEQF

V gene: TRBV28
J gene: TRBJ1-3
CDR3 protein: ASSPTGGYNTIY

V gene: TRBV30
J gene: TRBJ1-6
CDR3 protein: AWSPGTDDSPLH

V gene: TRBV4-1
J gene: TRBJ2-5
CDR3 protein: ASSRSHDETQY

V gene: TRBV18
J gene: TRBJ1-1
CDR3 protein: ASSPGYMGQGGFSTEAF

V gene: TRBV28
J gene: TRBJ2-7
CDR3 protein: ASSTYRGTYEQY

V gene: TRBV11-3
J gene: TRBJ2-1
CDR3 protein: ASSLGGSSYNEQF

V gene: TRBV7-8
J gene: TRBJ1-5
CDR3 protein: ASSLPRDRDPNSNQPQH

V gene: TRBV5-5
J gene: TRBJ2-7
CDR3 protein: ATGQGASYEQY

V gene: TRBV18
J gene: TRBJ1-2
CDR3 protein: ASSLGTEPSGYT

V gene: TRBV6-6
J gene: TRBJ2-2
CDR3 protein: ASSYKNTGELF

V gene: TRBV5-3
J gene: TRBJ1-5
CDR3 protein: ARSRGTQGPNQPQH

V gene: TRBV2
J gene: TRBJ2-3
CDR3 protein: ASSPGTSGKGTDTQY

V gene: TRBV5-8
J gene: TRBJ1-5
CDR3 protein: ASSSGHFNQPQH

V gene: TRBV5-1
J gene: TRBJ1-2
CDR3 protein: ASSLEGRIDGYT

V gene: TRBV7-8
J gene: TRBJ1-1
CDR3 protein: ASSVGGGFQAF

V gene: TRBV19
J gene: TRBJ1-1
CDR3 protein: ASSNPRGGGMNTEAF

V gene: TRBV7-2
J gene: TRBJ2-7
CDR3 protein: ASSFGQGYSYEQY

V gene: TRBV15
J gene: TRBJ1-2
CDR3 protein: ATSTRDRRLGGYT

V gene: TRBV5-8
J gene: TRBJ2-3
CDR3 protein: ASSFQLADTQY

V gene: TRBV9
J gene: TRBJ1-2
CDR3 protein: ASSVGTGGVYGYT

V gene: TRBV5-4
J gene: TRBJ1-2
CDR3 protein: ASSPGGNYGYT

V gene: TRBV5-6
J gene: TRBJ2-1
CDR3 protein: ASSLKTVSYNEQF

V gene: TRBV6-1
J gene: TRBJ1-6
CDR3 protein: ATLGETVYNSPLH

V gene: TRBV5-8
J gene: TRBJ1-5
CDR3 protein: ASSFWGLSNQPQH

V gene: TRBV2
J gene: TRBJ1-5
CDR3 protein: ASKPGALNQPQH

V gene: TRBV5-4
J gene: TRBJ1-4
CDR3 protein: ASSPTTGGNEKLF

V gene: TRBV6-6
J gene: TRBJ1-2
CDR3 protein: ACMGGAGEGYT

V gene: TRBV18
J gene: TRBJ2-7
CDR3 protein: ASSPGTGSPGEQY

V gene: TRBV6-1
J gene: TRBJ2-7
CDR3 protein: ASSNTAKQY

V gene: TRBV6-1
J gene: TRBJ1-5
CDR3 protein: ATTTGSNSNQPQH

V gene: TRBV5-6
J gene: TRBJ1-1
CDR3 protein: ASSLVMNTEAF

V gene: TRBV28
J gene: TRBJ1-1
CDR3 protein: ASSFGGLNTEAS

V gene: TRBV27
J gene: TRBJ2-1
CDR3 protein: ASQGEGSNEQF

V gene: TRBV11-3
J gene: TRBJ2-5
CDR3 protein: ASSSGTSGGETQY

V gene: TRBV30
J gene: TRBJ2-5
CDR3 protein: AWSVLAGAIETQY